This TCR beta chain was observed in a study of blood T cell repertoires in COVID-19. Generated by immunoSEQ multiplex PCR, the TCRdb table keeps only in-frame clones and is missing some. Of more than 65,000 clones listed, roughly 80% are singletons. In this sample, this clone turned up a few times. The sequence was obtained from a woman aged 45-65 years with acute or convalescent COVID-19. The sequencing sample was made of peripheral blood.

The CDR3, as DNA: TGTGCCAGCTCACCCGCAACAGGGAACGGTTCACCCCTCCACTTT. This codes for CASSPATGNGSPLHF. The rearrangement joins TRBV18 to TRBJ1-6; D may be TRBD1 (6 bases). V dropped 3 bases and J dropped 9 bases, with 15 bases sitting between them. Germline V gives CDR1 KGHSH, CDR2 LQKENI. This CDR3 comprises 15 residues.